Shown below are 30 T cell receptor beta chains from a single sample sequenced in a study of T cell responses to AZD1222 COVID-19 vaccine. Produced via immunoSEQ multiplex PCR; TCRdb's table is partial and in-frame only. This sample has 200,000 to 250,000 clones, with just over 90% found just once. Specimen: peripheral blood, collected on day 0 of MenACWY control vaccination. Receptors were obtained from an adult in good health.

This sequence joins TRBV7-3 and TRBJ1-2; maybe TRBD1 (6 bases). This CDR3 has 13 residues. Trimming pared 1 base from V and 8 bases from J, leaving 11 bases between. Germline V gene sequence: CDR1 SGHTA, CDR2 FQGTGA. The CDR3 DNA follows: TGTGCCAGCAGCTTAAGGCCAGGGGAGGGCTACACCTTC. This encodes CASSLRPGEGYTF.

The V gene is TRBV6-1, the J gene TRBJ2-7; the D is unclear. From germline, CDR1 is MNHNS and CDR2 SASEGT. V was clipped by 1 base and J by 5 bases, with 12 bases between them. This CDR3 contains 14 residues. The CDR3, as DNA: TGTGCCAGCAGTGAAGGCGGCCGGAGCGACGAGCAGTACTTC. Translated, it gives CASSEGGRSDEQYF.

This rearrangement joins TRBV19 to TRBJ1-5; TRBD1 agrees at 8 bases. This CDR3 contains 16 residues. Germline V gives CDR1 LNHDA, CDR2 SQIVND (reference sequence). V gave up 6 bases and J gave up 7 bases; unmatched junction bases: 14. The CDR3 protein is CASRGDGQGFFQPQHF. CDR3 DNA sequence: TGTGCCAGTAGGGGAGACGGACAGGGATTTTTCCAGCCCCAGCATTTT. Full variable domain (missing parts from reference TRBV19 and TRBJ1-5): DGGITQSPKYLFRKEGQNVTLSCEQNLNHDAMYWYRQDPGQGLRLIYYSQIVNDFQKGDIAEGYSVSREKKESFPLTVTSAQKNPTAFYLCASRGDGQGFFQPQHFGDGTRLSIL.

The CDR3 DNA sequence: TGTGCCACCAGTAAAGGACAGGGAAATGAAAAACTGTTTTTT. Its translation: CATSKGQGNEKLFF. V is TRBV15 and J is TRBJ1-4; 8 bases map to TRBD1. Germline-derived CDR1 and CDR2 are LNHNV and YYDKDF (reference sequence). The CDR3 runs 14 residues. V lost 6 bases and J lost 5; bases outside the gene matches: 5.

CDR3 in DNA: TGTGCCAGTAGTATGTTGGAAGGGACTGAAGCTTTCTTT. It yields the protein CASSMLEGTEAFF. The rearrangement uses TRBV19 and TRBJ1-1; D call uncertain. Germline-derived CDR1 and CDR2 are LNHDA and SQIVND (reference sequence). Deletions cut 3 bases from V and 5 bases from J, with 10 bases between. The CDR3 length is 13 residues.

The chain carries TRBV3-1 (or the pseudogene TRBV3-2) and TRBJ1-6; D gene unclear. V was cut by 1 base and J by 7 bases, with 11 bases left in between. Germline V gene data show CDR1 as LGHDT and CDR2 as YNNKEL (reference sequence). The CDR3 loop spans 15 amino acids. The CDR3 reads CASSQAEAQNSPLHF. CDR3 nucleotides: TGTGCCAGCAGCCAAGCAGAGGCTCAAAATTCACCCCTCCACTTT.

As concerns this clone: The identical CDR3 is also encoded by other nucleotide sequences in the sample. The chain combines TRBV5-1 with TRBJ1-4; a possible D gene is TRBD1 (6 bases). The CDR3 is 14 amino acids. Trimming stripped 4 bases from V and 1 base from J, with 8 bases between. Germline CDR1 is SGHRS and CDR2 is YFSETQ. The CDR3 protein is CASSLQGTNEKLFF. The CDR3 nucleotides are TGCGCCAGCAGCCTACAGGGAACTAATGAAAAACTGTTTTTT.

The CDR3 loop is CASTELAYEQYF. As DNA, the CDR3 is TGTGCCAGCACAGAGCTCGCCTACGAGCAGTACTTC. The chain couples TRBV6-5 to TRBJ2-7; D is unresolved. The CDR3 sequence is 12 residues long. Trimming stripped 7 bases from V and 2 bases from J, with 9 bases between. Germline values: CDR1 MNHEY, CDR2 SVGAGI.

For this clone: Compared with germline, one end of the junction differs, possibly owing to a read error. V is TRBV12-3 or TRBV12-4 and J is TRBJ1-1; unclear D gene. The CDR3 has 13 residues. CDR3 loop: CASSLEGNTEAFF. The DNA of the CDR3 is TGTGCCAGTAGTTTGGAGGGTAACACTGAAGCTTTCTTT.

The CDR3 DNA is TGTGCCAGCAGTTGGGGAACGGTGGATACGCAGTATTTT. Translation gives CASSWGTVDTQYF. V is TRBV12-3 or TRBV12-4 and J is TRBJ2-3; D is undetermined. The CDR3 loop spans 13 amino acids. The germline V and J ends were trimmed by 4 bases and 6 bases, with 11 bases remaining between them.

The chain joins TRBV10-2 to TRBJ2-3; D is ambiguous. This CDR3 contains 16 residues. V was pared by 7 bases and J by 0 bases, with 17 bases between. Germline assignment: CDR1 WSHSY and CDR2 SAAADI. This chain's CDR3 is CASNKRLGSSTDTQYF. The CDR3 nucleotides read TGCGCCAGCAATAAAAGGTTAGGGTCTAGCACAGATACGCAGTATTTT.

The chain is built from TRBV30 and TRBJ1-2; tentative D call: TRBD1 (6 bases). With 3 bases removed from V and 9 bases from J, the gap between germline ends came to 11 bases. The CDR3 extends over 11 amino acids. Germline V CDR1 and CDR2: GTSNPN, SVGIG (reference sequence). CDR3 nucleotide sequence: TGTGCCTGGAGGGGTCAGGGGCGCTACACCTTC. The encoded protein is CAWRGQGRYTF.

V usage is TRBV19 and J usage is TRBJ2-1; a possible D gene is TRBD2 (5 bases). This CDR3 is built from 13 residues. CDR1 is LNHDA and CDR2 is SQIVND in the germline V gene (reference sequence). V lost 1 base and J 8 bases, leaving 9 bases between the germline ends. CDR3 bases: TGTGCCAGTAGTATAGGGAGGCGGGATGAGCAGTTCTTC. This encodes CASSIGRRDEQFF.

V and J are TRBV12-3 or TRBV12-4 and TRBJ2-2; 7 bases fit TRBD2. With V trimmed by 5 bases and J by 4 bases, 1 base remained unmatched. This CDR3 region has 13 residues. For the CDR3, the DNA is TGTGCCAGCAGTCGGGGGGTCACCGGGGAGCTGTTTTTT. It codes for CASSRGVTGELFF.

The J gene is TRBJ1-1, the V gene TRBV5-4; D is undetermined. CDR3 length equals 13 residues. Germline V gene sequence: CDR1 SGHNT, CDR2 YYREEE (reference sequence). Trimming cost V 4 bases and J 8 bases, with 15 bases left between them. CDR3 loop: CASSLRGEREAFF. DNA of the CDR3: TGTGCCAGCAGCCTCCGTGGCGAACGGGAAGCTTTCTTT.

The rearrangement uses TRBV5-1 and TRBJ1-1; D may be TRBD1 (6 bases). The CDR3 has 14 amino acids. Germline V lookup: CDR1 SGHRS, CDR2 YFSETQ. Between the trimmed V and J ends, which lost 5 bases and 0 bases, there was a span of 11 bases. CDR3 DNA sequence: TGCGCCAGCAGTTTAGGGGGTCTGAACACTGAAGCTTTCTTT. Translating it yields CASSLGGLNTEAFF. Full variable domain (remainder filled in from reference TRBV5-1 and TRBJ1-1): KAGVTQTPRYLIKTRGQQVTLSCSPISGHRSVSWYQQTPGQGLQFLFEYFSETQRNKGNFPGRFSGRQFSNSRSEMNVSTLELGDSALYLCASSLGGLNTEAFFGQGTRLTVV.

The CDR3 loop is CATSDLPPLGTQYF. CDR3 DNA sequence: TGTGCCACCAGTGACCTACCCCCTTTAGGTACGCAGTATTTT. The rearrangement links TRBV24-1 to TRBJ2-3, with unresolved D. With 4 bases removed from V and 8 bases from J, the gap between germline ends came to 15 bases. The CDR3 is 14 residues long. Germline V lookup: CDR1 KGHDR, CDR2 SFDVKD.

J is TRBJ2-5 and V is TRBV7-9, with D unclear. Between the trimmed V and J ends, which lost 6 bases and 5 bases, there was a span of 13 bases. The germline V gene encodes CDR1 SEHNR and CDR2 FQNEAQ (reference sequence). The CDR3 contains 13 residues. In DNA, the CDR3 is TGTGCCAGCAGTCTCATCGGCGCGGAGACCCAGTACTTC. Translating it yields CASSLIGAETQYF.

The V call is TRBV19, the J call TRBJ2-1, with D unresolved. Trimming removed 6 bases from V and 0 bases from J, with 18 bases in between. CDR1 LNHDA and CDR2 SQIVND come from the germline V gene (reference sequence). The CDR3 is 17 amino acids. The CDR3 protein is CASRRSHILSSYNEQFF. In DNA, the CDR3 is TGTGCCAGTAGAAGATCCCATATTCTAAGCTCCTACAATGAGCAGTTCTTC.

The chain joins TRBV12-3 or TRBV12-4 to TRBJ1-6; D is unresolved. The V gene lost 4 bases and the J gene lost 5 bases, with 3 bases spanning the gap. The CDR3 runs 12 residues. The chain's CDR3 is CASSSDNSPLHF. The DNA of the CDR3 is TGTGCCAGCAGTTCAGATAATTCACCCCTCCACTTT.

The genes are TRBV12-3 or TRBV12-4 and TRBJ2-3, with a weak D call TRBD2 (5 bases). The CDR3 consists of 13 residues. V was cut by 3 bases and J by 4 bases, with 8 bases left in between. The CDR3 reads CASSFGGADTQYF. The CDR3 DNA is TGTGCCAGCAGTTTCGGAGGCGCAGATACGCAGTATTTT.

CDR3 region: CASSLQGGLYNEQFF. The CDR3 nucleotides are TGTGCCAGCAGCTTACAGGGAGGTCTCTACAATGAGCAGTTCTTC. V is TRBV7-2 and J is TRBJ2-1, with D possibly TRBD2 on 6 matching bases. CDR3 length: 15 residues. CDR1 SGHTA and CDR2 FQGNSA come from the germline V gene. The germline V and J ends were trimmed by 2 bases and 3 bases, with 11 bases remaining between them.

The rearrangement uses TRBV19 and TRBJ1-5; D possibly corresponds to TRBD1 (5 bases). The length of the CDR3 is 14 residues. Germline V lookup: CDR1 LNHDA, CDR2 SQIVND (reference sequence). Trimming removed 3 bases from V and 6 bases from J, with 12 bases in between. The CDR3 here is CASSIGGGGQPQHF. The CDR3 nucleotides read TGTGCCAGTAGTATTGGTGGGGGAGGTCAGCCCCAGCATTTT.

In DNA, the CDR3 is TGTGCCAGCAGTGTGCGAAAAGTAATGGCCTTAAAGGGAACCCTCCACTTT. It codes for CASSVRKVMALKGTLHF. The chain combines TRBV6-1 with TRBJ1-6, with unresolved D. V lost 4 bases and J lost 14, with 27 bases in between. The CDR3 runs 17 residues. Germline CDR1 MNHNS, CDR2 SASEGT.

The chain recombines TRBV6-2 or TRBV6-3 with TRBJ2-1, with D hard to call. CDR3 length: 14 amino acids. Trimming left V 2 bases short and J 3 bases short, with 8 bases between. Per the germline V gene, CDR1 is MNHEY and CDR2 is SVGEGT. DNA for the CDR3: TGTGCCAGCAGTTACACGTCCTACTACAATGAGCAGTTCTTC. It yields the protein CASSYTSYYNEQFF.

The chain recombines TRBV18 with TRBJ1-1; TRBD1 might be the D (5 bases). V was trimmed by 6 bases and J by 1 base, leaving 15 bases between them. Germline V gene lookup returns CDR1 KGHSH and CDR2 LQKENI. CDR3 length: 15 residues. The CDR3 reads CASSAEKGRNTEAFF. The CDR3 DNA sequence: TGTGCCAGCTCGGCGGAGAAGGGGAGGAACACTGAAGCTTTCTTT.

This clone was counted a single time. V and J are TRBV5-1 and TRBJ2-2; TRBD1 or TRBD2 may be the D gene (5 bases each). Germline assignment: CDR1 SGHRS and CDR2 YFSETQ. V was trimmed by 4 bases and J by 5 bases, leaving 15 bases between them. This CDR3 has 15 amino acids. DNA of the CDR3: TGCGCCAGCAGCCCCTCAGGTGGGGGAACCGGGGAGCTGTTTTTT. Its translation is CASSPSGGGTGELFF.

This clone has more than one count but fewer than ten. V and J are TRBV4-2 and TRBJ1-2; 7 bases fit TRBD1. V lost 1 base, J lost 4 bases, and 6 bases stayed unmatched. Germline CDR1 LGHNA, CDR2 YNFKEQ. The CDR3 runs 15 residues. CDR3 region: CASSQARGQSYGYTF. The CDR3 DNA reads as TGTGCCAGCAGCCAAGCGCGGGGACAGAGCTATGGCTACACCTTC.

This clone was picked up one time. This chain uses TRBV3-1 (or the pseudogene TRBV3-2) with TRBJ1-2; D is undetermined. This CDR3 is 13 amino acids long. The V end was cut by 2 bases, the J end by 6 bases, with 10 bases between. Germline V gene sequence: CDR1 LGHDT, CDR2 YNNKEL (reference sequence). The CDR3: CASSQRLKDGYTF. CDR3 DNA sequence: TGTGCCAGCAGCCAAAGGTTGAAGGATGGCTACACCTTC.

This sequence joins TRBV7-9 and TRBJ1-3; D is undetermined. The CDR3 length is 13 residues. Germline CDR1 SEHNR, CDR2 FQNEAQ (reference sequence). V lost 5 bases and J lost 0, with 5 bases in between. The CDR3 reads CASSGSSGNTIYF. CDR3 bases: TGTGCCAGCAGCGGGAGCTCTGGAAACACCATATATTTT. Full variable domain (missing parts from reference TRBV7-9 and TRBJ1-3): DTGVSQNPRHKITKRGQNVTFRCDPISEHNRLYWYRQTLGQGPEFLTYFQNEAQLEKSRLLSDRFSAERPKGSFSTLEIQRTEQGDSAMYLCASSGSSGNTIYFGEGSWLTVV.